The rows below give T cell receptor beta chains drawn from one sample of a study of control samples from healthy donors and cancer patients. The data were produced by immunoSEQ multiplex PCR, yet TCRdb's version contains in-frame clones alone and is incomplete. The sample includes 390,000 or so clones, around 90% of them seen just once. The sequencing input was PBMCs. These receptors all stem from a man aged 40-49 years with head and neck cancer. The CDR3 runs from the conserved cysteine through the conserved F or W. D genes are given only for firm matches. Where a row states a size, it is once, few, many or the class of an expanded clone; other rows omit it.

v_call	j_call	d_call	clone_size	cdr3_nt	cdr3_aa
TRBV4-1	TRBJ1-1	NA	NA	TGCGCCAGCAGCCAAGTCCGGCAGGGGATACAGGTGGGCAACACTGAAGCTTTCTTT	CASSQVRQGIQVGNTEAFF
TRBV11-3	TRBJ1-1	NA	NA	TGTGCCAGCAGCTTAGACGGGGGGGCTGAAGCTTTCTTT	CASSLDGGAEAFF
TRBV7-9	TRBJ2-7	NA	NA	TGTGCCAGCAGCTTAGCAGGACTCAAAACCCAGTACTTC	CASSLAGLKTQYF
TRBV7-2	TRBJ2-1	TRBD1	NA	TGTGCCAGCAGCGTAACCGGGACAGGGTGGTCAAGCTCCTACAATGAGCAGTTCTTC	CASSVTGTGWSSSYNEQFF
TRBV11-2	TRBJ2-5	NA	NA	TGTGCCAGCAGCTCAAATAGTGGAGGCCAAGAGACCCAGTACTTC	CASSSNSGGQETQYF
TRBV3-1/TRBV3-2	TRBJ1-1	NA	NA	TGTGCCAGCAGCCCCCGGGACCGTATGAACACTGAAGCTTTCTTT	CASSPRDRMNTEAFF
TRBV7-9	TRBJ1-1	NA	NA	TGTGCCAGCAGCCCAGGGGCGGTGATGAACACTGAAGCTTTCTTT	CASSPGAVMNTEAFF
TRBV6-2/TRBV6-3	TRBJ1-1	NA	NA	TGTGCCAGCAGTTACCGTGCAATGGGGGGGACTGAAGCTTTCTTT	CASSYRAMGGTEAFF
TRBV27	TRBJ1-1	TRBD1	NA	TGTGCCAGCACCCCGGACAGGGGGGATGAAGCTTTCTTT	CASTPDRGDEAFF
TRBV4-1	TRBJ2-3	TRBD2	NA	TGCGCCAGCAGCCAAGATCCAGCGGGAGTGGGAGATACGCAGTATTTT	CASSQDPAGVGDTQYF
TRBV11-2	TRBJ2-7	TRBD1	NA	TGTGCCAGCAGTCAGGACAGGTACTCCTACGAGCAGTACTTC	CASSQDRYSYEQYF
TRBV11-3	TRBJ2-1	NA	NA	TGTGCCAGCAGCAAAGGGGGAGGAAACAATGAGCAGTTCTTC	CASSKGGGNNEQFF
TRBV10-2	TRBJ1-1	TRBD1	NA	TGCGCCAGCAGTACCCGACAGGGCATGAACACTGAAGCTTTCTTT	CASSTRQGMNTEAFF
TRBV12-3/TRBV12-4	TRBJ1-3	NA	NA	TGTGCCAGCAGTTTTAGCTCTGGAAACACCATATATTTT	CASSFSSGNTIYF
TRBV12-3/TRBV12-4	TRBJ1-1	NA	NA	TGTGCCAGCAGTTTTGGGCTGAACACTGAAGCTTTCTTT	CASSFGLNTEAFF
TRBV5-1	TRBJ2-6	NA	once	TGCGCCAGCAGTTCGGTCTCTGGGGCCAACGTCCTGACTTTC	CASSSVSGANVLTF
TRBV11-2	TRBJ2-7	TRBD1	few	TGTGCCAGCAGCTTGGGGAAAACAGGGGGCTTCCCCTACGAGCAGTACTTC	CASSLGKTGGFPYEQYF
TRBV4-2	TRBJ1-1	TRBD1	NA	TGTGCCAGCAGCCAAGATAGGACAGGGAAGACCACTGAAGCTTTCTTT	CASSQDRTGKTTEAFF
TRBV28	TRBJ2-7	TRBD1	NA	TGTGCCAGCAGTGCGGGACAGGGGATCCCCTACGAGCAGTACTTC	CASSAGQGIPYEQYF
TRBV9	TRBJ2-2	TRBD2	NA	TGTGCCAGCAGCGTAGGGCTAGCGGATCTTTCGGTCACCGGGGAGCTGTTTTTT	CASSVGLADLSVTGELFF
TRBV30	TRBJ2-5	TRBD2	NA	TGTGCCTGGAGTGCCTGGACTAGCGGGAGAATGGAGACCCAGTACTTC	CAWSAWTSGRMETQYF
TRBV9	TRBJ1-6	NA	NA	TGTGCCAGCAGCGCGACAGGCTCCTATAATTCACCCCTCCACTTT	CASSATGSYNSPLHF
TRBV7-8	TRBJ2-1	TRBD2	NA	TGTGCCAGCAGCCCGCCAGGGGGGACTAGCGGGGGTCTTTACTACAATGAGCAGTTCTTC	CASSPPGGTSGGLYYNEQFF
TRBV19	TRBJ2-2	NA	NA	TGTGCCAGTAGTATAGTGAACACCGGGGAGCTGTTTTTT	CASSIVNTGELFF
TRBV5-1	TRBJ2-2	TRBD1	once	TGCGCCAGCACGGGACAGGCGAACACCGGGGAGCTGTTTTTT	CASTGQANTGELFF
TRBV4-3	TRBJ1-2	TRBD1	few	TGCGCCAGCAGCCAAGACCCCACAGGGGCCTATGGCTACACCTTC	CASSQDPTGAYGYTF
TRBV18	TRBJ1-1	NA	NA	TGTGCCAGCTCACCATCGTCTGAAGCTTTCTTT	CASSPSSEAFF
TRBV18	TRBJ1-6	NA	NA	TGTGCCAGCTCACCGGGCTCTAAGAAAAACAATTCACCCCTCCACTTT	CASSPGSKKNNSPLHF
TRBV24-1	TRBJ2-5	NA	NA	TGTGCCACCAGTGAGTCTTCAGCCTGGGGAGAGACCCAGTACTTC	CATSESSAWGETQYF
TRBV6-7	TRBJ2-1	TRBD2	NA	TGTGCCAGCAGTTACTCGTTGCCGGGACTAGCGGGCCCAGATGAGCAGTTCTTC	CASSYSLPGLAGPDEQFF
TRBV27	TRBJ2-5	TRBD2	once	TGTGCCAGCAGTTCGGCTAGCGGGTACCGAACGTACTTC	CASSSASGYRTYF
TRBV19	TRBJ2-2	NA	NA	TGTGCCAGTAGTATGGGGTTGGCCGGGGAGCTGTTTTTT	CASSMGLAGELFF
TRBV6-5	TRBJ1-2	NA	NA	TGTGCCAGCAGTTACTTTGGCCGCTTCGATGGCTACACCTTC	CASSYFGRFDGYTF
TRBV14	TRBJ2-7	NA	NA	TGTGCCAGCAGCCAAGATCAGGACGTGAGGCAGTACTTC	CASSQDQDVRQYF
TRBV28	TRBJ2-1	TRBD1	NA	TGTGCCAGCAGTTCTCCCAGACAGGGGTACAATGAGCAGTTCTTC	CASSSPRQGYNEQFF
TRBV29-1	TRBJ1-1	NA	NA	TGCAGCGTTGAGGGTCGACCTGAAGCTTTCTTT	CSVEGRPEAFF
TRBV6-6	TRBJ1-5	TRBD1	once	TGTGCCAGCAGTCCGGGACAGGGCGGCGGTAGCAATCAGCCCCAGCATTTT	CASSPGQGGGSNQPQHF
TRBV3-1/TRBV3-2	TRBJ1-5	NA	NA	TGTGCCAGCAGCCTACCGGGCAATCAGCCCCAGCATTTT	CASSLPGNQPQHF
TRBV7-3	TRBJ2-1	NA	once	TGTGCCAGCAGCTTAGGCATGGGAAATGAGCAGTTCTTC	CASSLGMGNEQFF
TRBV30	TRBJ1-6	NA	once	TGTGCCAGAGGAGAGGGGTCGAATTCACCCCTCCACTTT	CARGEGSNSPLHF
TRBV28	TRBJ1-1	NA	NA	TGTGCCAGCAGTGCCTGGACATTGAACACTGAAGCTTTCTTT	CASSAWTLNTEAFF
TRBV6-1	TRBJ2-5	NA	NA	TGTGCCAGCAGTGAAGCCGGGGTGGGGACCCAGTACTTC	CASSEAGVGTQYF
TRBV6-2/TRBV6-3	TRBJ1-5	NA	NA	TGTGCCAGCAGTTACGGGGGGGGCAATCAGCCCCAGCATTTT	CASSYGGGNQPQHF
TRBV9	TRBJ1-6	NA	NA	TGTGCCAGCAGCGGAGAGGGATCTGGGAATTCACCCCTCCACTTT	CASSGEGSGNSPLHF
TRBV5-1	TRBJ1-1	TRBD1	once	TGCGCCAGCAGCCTGGCCGGGACAGCCTCTCGGGACACTGAAGCTTTCTTT	CASSLAGTASRDTEAFF
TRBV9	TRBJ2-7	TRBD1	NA	TGTGCCAGCAGCGTAGGAGAAAGGACAGGGGTTTACGAGCAGTACTTC	CASSVGERTGVYEQYF